This T cell receptor (beta chain) originates from a study of beta chain features in type 1 diabetes. This clone was observed a handful of times. Its antigen is currently unknown. The investigators reverse transcribed all of the isolated RNA, so they sequenced expressed TCRB transcripts. The study sequenced naive, central memory and regulatory T cell samples to an average of about 3.6 million reads. Only in-frame clones appear in the TCRdb table, and some are missing; sequencing was by immunoSEQ multiplex PCR. The sample contains approximately 160,000 clones, around 8.5% of which appear only once. Every donor provided one heparinised blood draw, which averaged about 110 mL. V was shortened by 4 bases and J by 6 bases, with 15 bases between the two germline ends. In germline, CDR1 is MDHEN, CDR2 SYDVKM. The CDR3 is 14 amino acids. Study findings and constraints: Lower insertion and higher deletion counts appeared at VDJ junctions in type 1 diabetes patients. Researchers report that Type 1 diabetes patients had moderately but significantly shorter TCRB CDR3s across all four CD4+ subsets.

The sequenced material came from central memory CD4+ T cells from blood. The V gene is TRBV28, the J gene TRBJ1-2; D is unresolved. This TCR derives from a man younger than 35 in good health. In DNA, the CDR3 is TGTGCCAGCAGTTCTGCTCCTAGAGGAAATGGCTACACCTTC. It yields the protein CASSSAPRGNGYTF.